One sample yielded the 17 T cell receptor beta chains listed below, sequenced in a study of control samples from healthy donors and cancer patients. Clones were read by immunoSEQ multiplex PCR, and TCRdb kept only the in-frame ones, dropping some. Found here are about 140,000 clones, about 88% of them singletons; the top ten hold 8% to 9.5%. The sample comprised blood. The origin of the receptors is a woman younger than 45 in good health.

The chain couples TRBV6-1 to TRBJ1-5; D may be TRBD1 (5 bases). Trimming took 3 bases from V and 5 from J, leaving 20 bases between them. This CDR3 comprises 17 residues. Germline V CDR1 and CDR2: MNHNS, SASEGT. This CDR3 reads CASSDHRGTLGDQPQHF. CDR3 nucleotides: TGTGCCAGCAGTGACCATAGAGGGACCCTGGGAGATCAGCCCCAGCATTTT.

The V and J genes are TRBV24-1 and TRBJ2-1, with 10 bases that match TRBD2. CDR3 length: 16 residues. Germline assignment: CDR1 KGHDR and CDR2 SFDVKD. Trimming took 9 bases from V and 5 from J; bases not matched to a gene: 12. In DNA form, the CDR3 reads TGTGCCACCGAACCCGGTAGGGGACTAGCGAACAATGAGCAGTTCTTC. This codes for CATEPGRGLANNEQFF.

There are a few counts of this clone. In DNA, the CDR3 is TGTGCCAGCAGTTACCAGCGGGATTACAATGAGCAGTTCTTC. Translated, it gives CASSYQRDYNEQFF. This chain uses TRBV6-6 with TRBJ2-1; 7 bases align to TRBD2. This CDR3 has 14 residues. J was trimmed by 4 bases and V by 2 bases; bases with no gene match: 2. Germline values: CDR1 MNHNY, CDR2 SVGAGI (reference sequence).

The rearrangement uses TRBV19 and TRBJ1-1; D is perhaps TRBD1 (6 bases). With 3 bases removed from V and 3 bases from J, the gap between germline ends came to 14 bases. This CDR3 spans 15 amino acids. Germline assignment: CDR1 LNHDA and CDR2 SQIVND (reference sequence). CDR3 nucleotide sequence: TGTGCCAGTAGTATGGGGGGGGGCCTTTACACTGAAGCTTTCTTT. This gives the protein CASSMGGGLYTEAFF. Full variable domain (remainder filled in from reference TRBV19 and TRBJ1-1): DGGITQSPKYLFRKEGQNVTLSCEQNLNHDAMYWYRQDPGQGLRLIYYSQIVNDFQKGDIAEGYSVSREKKESFPLTVTSAQKNPTAFYLCASSMGGGLYTEAFFGQGTRLTVV.

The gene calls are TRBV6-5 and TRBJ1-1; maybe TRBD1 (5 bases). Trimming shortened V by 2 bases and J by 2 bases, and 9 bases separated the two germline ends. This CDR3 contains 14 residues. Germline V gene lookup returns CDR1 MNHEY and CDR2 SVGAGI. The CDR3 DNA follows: TGTGCCAGCAGTTACCGGGGACCAAACACTGAAGCTTTCTTT. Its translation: CASSYRGPNTEAFF.

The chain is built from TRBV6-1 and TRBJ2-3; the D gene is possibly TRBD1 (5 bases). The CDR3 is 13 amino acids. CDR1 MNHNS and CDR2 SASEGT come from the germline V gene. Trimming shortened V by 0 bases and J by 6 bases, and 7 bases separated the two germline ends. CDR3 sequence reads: CASSEAPGDTQYF. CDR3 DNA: TGTGCCAGCAGTGAAGCGCCAGGGGATACGCAGTATTTT.

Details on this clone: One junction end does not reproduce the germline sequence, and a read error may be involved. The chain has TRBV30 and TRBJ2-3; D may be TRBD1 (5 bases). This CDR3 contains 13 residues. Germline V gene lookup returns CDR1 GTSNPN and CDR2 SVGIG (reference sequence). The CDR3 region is CAWSVTAGSVPFF. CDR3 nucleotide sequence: TGTGCCTGGAGTGTTACGGCAGGGTCCGTGCCTTTTTTT.

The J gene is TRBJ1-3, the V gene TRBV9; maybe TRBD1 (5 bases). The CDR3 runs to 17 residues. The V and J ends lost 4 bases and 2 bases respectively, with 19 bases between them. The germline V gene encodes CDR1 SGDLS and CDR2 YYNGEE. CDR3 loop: CASSLTTGTVAGNTIYF. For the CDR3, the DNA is TGTGCCAGCAGCCTAACGACTGGGACTGTCGCTGGAAACACCATATATTTT.

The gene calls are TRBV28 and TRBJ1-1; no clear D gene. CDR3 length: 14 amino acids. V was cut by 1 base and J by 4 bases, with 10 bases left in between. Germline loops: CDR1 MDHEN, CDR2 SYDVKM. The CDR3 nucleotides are TGTGCCAGCAGTTTATCCCGACATGGCACTGAAGCTTTCTTT. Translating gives CASSLSRHGTEAFF.

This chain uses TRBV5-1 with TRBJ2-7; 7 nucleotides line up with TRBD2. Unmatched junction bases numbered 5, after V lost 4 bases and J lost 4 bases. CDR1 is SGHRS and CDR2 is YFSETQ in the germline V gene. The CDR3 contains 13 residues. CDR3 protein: CASSPAGGYEQYF. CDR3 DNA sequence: TGCGCCAGCAGCCCCGCCGGGGGGTACGAGCAGTACTTC.

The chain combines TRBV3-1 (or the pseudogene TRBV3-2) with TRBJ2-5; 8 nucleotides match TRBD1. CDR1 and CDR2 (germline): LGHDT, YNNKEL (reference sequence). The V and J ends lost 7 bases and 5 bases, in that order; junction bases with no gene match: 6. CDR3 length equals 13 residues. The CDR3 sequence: CASTPRGLETQYF. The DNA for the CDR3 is TGTGCCAGCACACCCAGGGGGCTTGAGACCCAGTACTTC.

As DNA, the CDR3 is TGTGCCAGCAGTTTACAAGGGCCCCAGTACTTC. Translating it yields CASSLQGPQYF. The chain employs TRBV28 and TRBJ2-5, with D uncertain. The CDR3 runs to 11 residues. V was shortened by 2 bases and J by 9 bases, with 7 bases between the two germline ends. From germline, CDR1 is MDHEN and CDR2 SYDVKM.

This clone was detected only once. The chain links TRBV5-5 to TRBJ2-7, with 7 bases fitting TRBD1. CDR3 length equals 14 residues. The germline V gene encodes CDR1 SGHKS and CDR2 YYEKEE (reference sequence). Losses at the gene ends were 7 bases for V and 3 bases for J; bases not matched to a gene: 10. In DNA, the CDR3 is TGTGCCAGCGCCATGGGGCCAGGGGGCTACGAGCAGTACTTC. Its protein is CASAMGPGGYEQYF. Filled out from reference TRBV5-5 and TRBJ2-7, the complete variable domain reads DAGVTQSPTHLIKTRGQQVTLRCSPISGHKSVSWYQQVLGQGPQFIFQYYEKEERGRGNFPDRFSARQFPNYSSELNVNALLLGDSALYLCASAMGPGGYEQYFGPGTRLTVT.

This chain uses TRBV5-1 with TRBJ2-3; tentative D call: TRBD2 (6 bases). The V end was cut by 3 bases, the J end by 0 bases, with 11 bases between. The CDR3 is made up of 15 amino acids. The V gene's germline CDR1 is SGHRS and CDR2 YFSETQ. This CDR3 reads CASSSLAESTDTQYF. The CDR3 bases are TGCGCCAGCAGCTCGTTAGCGGAGAGCACAGATACGCAGTATTTT.

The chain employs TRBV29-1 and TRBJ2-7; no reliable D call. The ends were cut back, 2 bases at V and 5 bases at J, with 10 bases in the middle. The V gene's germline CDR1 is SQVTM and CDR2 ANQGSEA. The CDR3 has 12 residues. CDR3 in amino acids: CSVESLTDEQYF. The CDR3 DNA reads TGCAGCGTTGAATCCCTCACAGACGAGCAGTACTTC.

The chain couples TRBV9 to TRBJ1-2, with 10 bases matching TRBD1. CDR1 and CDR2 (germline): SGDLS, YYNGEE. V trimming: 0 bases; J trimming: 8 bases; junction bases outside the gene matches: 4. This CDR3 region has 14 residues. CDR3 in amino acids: CASSVGGTGEGYTF. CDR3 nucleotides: TGTGCCAGCAGCGTAGGTGGGACAGGGGAAGGCTACACCTTC.

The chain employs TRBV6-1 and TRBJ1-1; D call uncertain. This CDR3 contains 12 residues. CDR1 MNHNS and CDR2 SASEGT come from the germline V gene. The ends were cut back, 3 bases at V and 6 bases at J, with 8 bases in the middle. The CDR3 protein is CASSDFGSEAFF. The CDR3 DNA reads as TGTGCCAGCAGTGATTTTGGGTCTGAAGCTTTCTTT.